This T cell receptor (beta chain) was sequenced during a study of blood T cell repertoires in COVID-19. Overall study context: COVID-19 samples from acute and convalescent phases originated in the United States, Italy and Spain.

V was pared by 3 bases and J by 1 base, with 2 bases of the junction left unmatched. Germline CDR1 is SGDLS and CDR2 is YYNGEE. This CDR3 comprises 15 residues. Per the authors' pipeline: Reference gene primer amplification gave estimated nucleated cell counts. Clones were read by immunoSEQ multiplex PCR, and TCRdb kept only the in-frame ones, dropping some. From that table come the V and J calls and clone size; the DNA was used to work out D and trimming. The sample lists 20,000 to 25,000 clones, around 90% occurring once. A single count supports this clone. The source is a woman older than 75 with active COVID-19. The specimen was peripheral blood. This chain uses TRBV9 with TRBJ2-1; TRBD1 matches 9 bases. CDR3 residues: CASSAGQGSYNEQFF. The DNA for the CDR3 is TGTGCCAGCAGCGCGGGACAGGGATCCTACAATGAGCAGTTCTTC.